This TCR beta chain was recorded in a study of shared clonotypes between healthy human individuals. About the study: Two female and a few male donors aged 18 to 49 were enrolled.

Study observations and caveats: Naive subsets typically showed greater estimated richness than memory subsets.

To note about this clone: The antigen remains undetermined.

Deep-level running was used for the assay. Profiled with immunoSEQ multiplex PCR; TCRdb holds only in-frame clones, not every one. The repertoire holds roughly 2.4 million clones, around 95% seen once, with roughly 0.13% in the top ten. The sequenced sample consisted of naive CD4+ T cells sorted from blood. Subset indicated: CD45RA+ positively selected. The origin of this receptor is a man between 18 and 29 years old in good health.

This chain's CDR3 is CASSLGRYYEQYF. For the CDR3, the DNA is TGTGCCAGCAGTTTAGGGCGATACTACGAGCAGTACTTC. V usage is TRBV28 and J usage is TRBJ2-7; D gene unclear. Germline CDR1 reads MDHEN; CDR2 reads SYDVKM. The CDR3 contains 13 residues. Trimming removed 2 bases at V and 3 bases at J, with 8 bases between.